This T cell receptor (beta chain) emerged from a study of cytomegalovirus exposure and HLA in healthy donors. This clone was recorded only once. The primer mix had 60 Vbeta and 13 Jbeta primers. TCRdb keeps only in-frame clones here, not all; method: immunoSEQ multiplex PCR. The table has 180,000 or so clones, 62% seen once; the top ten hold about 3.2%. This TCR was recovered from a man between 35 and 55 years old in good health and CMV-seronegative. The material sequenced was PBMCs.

The CDR3 nucleotides are TGTGCCAGCAGCTTCAGGGGCTCAGCGGGACTAGCGGGTTACGAGCAGTACTTC. Translating it yields CASSFRGSAGLAGYEQYF. This chain joins TRBV9 and TRBJ2-7, with 12 bases matching TRBD2. CDR3 length: 18 residues. CDR1 SGDLS and CDR2 YYNGEE come from the germline V gene. Germline trimming cut 4 bases from V and 4 bases from J; bases unmatched to any gene: 15.